The source of this T cell receptor (beta chain) is a study of T cells after posttransplantation cyclophosphamide. General study results and limits: TRB clonality was highly associated with recipient CMV seropositivity and reactivation. Later post-transplant blood repertoires were often dominated by donor CD8+ memory clones. Blood and skin or GI T cell repertoires showed limited TRB overlap.

The repertoire was sequenced with immunoSEQ multiplex PCR; TCRdb's copy has only in-frame clones and lacks some. The sample consists of 31,000 or so clones, just over 90% of them appearing once. The V gene's germline CDR1 is SNHLY and CDR2 FYNNEI. The J segment lost 1 base and the V segment lost 6 bases, leaving 13 bases of the junction unmatched. CDR3 length: 20 amino acids. The naive gate required viable CD3+CD4+ or CD3+CD8+ cells with CCR7+CD45RA+CD45RO-CD95-CD27+CD28+ phenotype. Peripheral blood was collected from the related graft donor on the marrow donation day. Note on this clone: Its antigen is still unknown.

The material sequenced was naive CD4+ T cells sorted from PBMCs. The chain joins TRBV2 to TRBJ2-6; 12 nucleotides line up with TRBD1. This receptor was taken from an older woman in good health, CMV-negative, and a related stem cell transplant donor. The CDR3 DNA follows: TGTGCCAGCAGCGCGCTATGGCTGGGACAGGGGGCATCTGGGGCCAACGTCCTGACTTTC. This encodes CASSALWLGQGASGANVLTF.